The 30 T cell receptor beta chains in this list originate from one sample, sequenced in a study of CD8 T cells in Susac syndrome. The RNA input was roughly 0.45 to 1 ug, and it was reverse transcribed with random hexamers. From the immunoSEQ multiplex PCR reads, TCRdb called clonotypes with MiXCR, one entry per CDR3 protein. This sample has about 120,000 distinct CDR3 sequences; over 95% occur once, and the top ten carry over 0.12%. The sample was CD4+ T cells from PBMCs. Receptors were obtained from a human donor with Susac syndrome.

This clonotype was detected only once. The V and J genes are TRBV29-1 and TRBJ2-5, with 8 bases lining up with TRBD1. This CDR3 is built from 13 residues. Germline CDR1 and CDR2: SQVTM and ANQGSEA. V shed 6 bases, J shed 5 bases, and the junction held 8 bases outside the gene matches. The CDR3 loop reads CSVRRGLGETQYF. The DNA of the CDR3 is TGCAGCGTCCGCAGGGGGCTGGGGGAGACCCAGTACTTC.

The V gene is TRBV14, the J gene TRBJ2-1; the D is unclear. CDR3 length: 15 residues. CDR1 is SGHDN and CDR2 is FVKESK in the germline V gene. V lost 4 bases, J lost 1 base, and 11 bases lay in between. In DNA form, the CDR3 reads TGTGCCAGCAGCCCTCTAGAACTATCCTACAATGAGCAGTTCTTC. Translation: CASSPLELSYNEQFF.

The chain combines TRBV6-6 with TRBJ1-5; no definite D call. V was pared by 3 bases and J by 3 bases, with 3 bases between. From germline, CDR1 is MNHNY and CDR2 SVGAGI (reference sequence). The CDR3 covers 12 residues. Here the CDR3 DNA reads TGTGCCAGCAGTTATGTCAATCAGCCCCAGCATTTT. Encoded protein: CASSYVNQPQHF.

This chain links TRBV12-3 or TRBV12-4 with TRBJ2-5, with 10 bases lining up with TRBD1. The trim removed 4 bases at V and 4 bases at J, leaving 3 bases unmatched. The CDR3 length is 14 residues. CDR3 in DNA: TGTGCCAGCAGTTGGGACAGGGGATCAGAGACCCAGTACTTC. Protein product: CASSWDRGSETQYF.

V gene TRBV12-3 or TRBV12-4 combines with J gene TRBJ2-6, with no clear D. The CDR3 runs to 15 residues. Trimming removed 5 bases from V and 2 bases from J, with 10 bases in between. The DNA for the CDR3 is TGTGCCAGCAGTCCCGCGAGGACTGGGGCCAACGTCCTGACTTTC. Translated: CASSPARTGANVLTF.

This rearrangement joins TRBV30 to TRBJ2-2, with unresolved D. The CDR3 runs to 11 residues. The ends were cut back, 1 base at V and 4 bases at J, with 1 base in the middle. CDR1 is GTSNPN, CDR2 SVGIG, per germline (reference sequence). This CDR3 reads CAWSATGELFF. DNA of the CDR3: TGTGCCTGGAGTGCCACCGGGGAGCTGTTTTTT.

This clonotype appeared a few times. V usage is TRBV6-5 and J usage is TRBJ2-5, with D possibly being TRBD2 (5 bases). V lost 9 bases and J 2 bases, leaving 7 bases between the germline ends. There are 11 residues in the CDR3. Per the germline V gene, CDR1 is MNHEY and CDR2 is SVGAGI. Here the CDR3 DNA reads TGTGCCAGTCGGGGTCAAGAGACCCAGTACTTC. This encodes CASRGQETQYF.

The gene calls are TRBV30 and TRBJ2-5; TRBD2 agrees at 11 bases. The CDR3 spans 13 residues. CDR1 is GTSNPN and CDR2 is SVGIG in the germline V gene (reference sequence). The V segment lost 8 bases and the J segment 5 bases; nucleotides outside the gene matches: 7. The CDR3 loop reads CAVAGGPRETQYF. Written as DNA, the CDR3 is TGTGCCGTAGCGGGAGGGCCCCGGGAGACCCAGTACTTC.

A single count supports this clonotype. The rearrangement uses TRBV5-1 and TRBJ2-1, with TRBD2 as a possible D gene (5 bases). This CDR3 is 14 amino acids long. The germline V and J ends were trimmed by 5 bases and 0 bases, with 9 bases remaining between them. Germline assignment: CDR1 SGHRS and CDR2 YFSETQ. The CDR3 DNA reads as TGCGCCAGCAGAGGAGCGGTCTCCTACAATGAGCAGTTCTTC. It translates to CASRGAVSYNEQFF. The variable domain in full, completed from reference TRBV5-1 and TRBJ2-1, reads KAGVTQTPRYLIKTRGQQVTLSCSPISGHRSVSWYQQTPGQGLQFLFEYFSETQRNKGNFPGRFSGRQFSNSRSEMNVSTLELGDSALYLCASRGAVSYNEQFFGPGTRLTVL.

The chain has TRBV9 and TRBJ2-1; TRBD1 might be the D (6 bases). Germline CDR1 is SGDLS and CDR2 is YYNGEE. The V end was cut by 3 bases, the J end by 4 bases, with 14 bases between. This CDR3 comprises 15 residues. CDR3: CASSGRGEGYNEQFF. CDR3 bases: TGTGCCAGCAGCGGCAGGGGAGAAGGTTACAATGAGCAGTTCTTC. Combining the CDR3 with reference TRBV9 and TRBJ2-1 gives the whole variable domain DSGVTQTPKHLITATGQRVTLRCSPRSGDLSVYWYQQSLDQGLQFLIQYYNGEERAKGNILERFSAQQFPDLHSELNLSSLELGDSALYFCASSGRGEGYNEQFFGPGTRLTVL.

The CDR3 nucleotides are TGTGCCAGCAACCCTAACAGGGGCGATGCTTTCTTT. Translating gives CASNPNRGDAFF. The V gene is TRBV28, the J gene TRBJ1-1; 7 nucleotides line up with TRBD1. CDR1 and CDR2 (germline): MDHEN, SYDVKM. CDR3 length: 12 residues. V dropped 7 bases and J dropped 11; count of bases not matched to a gene: 10.

CDR3 coding DNA: TGTGCCACCAATGACAGGGGTCGAGACGAGCAGTACTTC. The encoded protein is CATNDRGRDEQYF. The chain recombines TRBV28 with TRBJ2-7; 8 bases map to TRBD1. The CDR3 loop spans 13 amino acids. V gave up 10 bases and J gave up 5 bases; unmatched junction bases: 10. Germline values: CDR1 MDHEN, CDR2 SYDVKM. The variable domain in full, completed from reference TRBV28 and TRBJ2-7, reads DVKVTQSSRYLVKRTGEKVFLECVQDMDHENMFWYRQDPGLGLRLIYFSYDVKMKEKGDIPEGYSVSREKKERFSLILESASTNQTSMYLCATNDRGRDEQYFGPGTRLTVT.

Only one count was recorded for this clonotype. The J gene is TRBJ1-3, the V gene TRBV4-2; D is unclear. CDR3 size: 14 residues. The V end lost 4 bases, the J end lost 0 bases, and 7 bases lay between the germline ends. CDR1 and CDR2 from the germline V gene are LGHNA and YNFKEQ. The CDR3 loop is CASSRSDSGNTIYF. DNA for the CDR3: TGTGCCAGCAGCCGCTCGGACTCTGGAAACACCATATATTTT.

The chain joins TRBV29-1 to TRBJ1-2, with D possibly TRBD1 on 5 matching bases. V dropped 6 bases and J dropped 5 bases, with 16 bases sitting between them. This CDR3 comprises 13 residues. Germline-derived CDR1 and CDR2 are SQVTM and ANQGSEA. CDR3 DNA sequence: TGCAGCGTCAAGACAGCGACGAGGTATGGCTACACCTTC. This encodes CSVKTATRYGYTF.

This clonotype was seen a single time. This chain uses TRBV20-1 with TRBJ1-5, with a tentative D call TRBD1 (6 bases). This CDR3 has 13 residues. Between the trimmed V and J ends, which lost 5 bases and 3 bases, there was a span of 11 bases. Germline V lookup: CDR1 DFQATT, CDR2 SNEGSKA (reference sequence). CDR3 loop: CSAGRGANQPQHF. CDR3 bases: TGCAGTGCTGGCAGGGGAGCCAATCAGCCCCAGCATTTT.

The chain uses TRBV2 and TRBJ2-7, with 9 bases identical to TRBD1. Losses at the gene ends were 7 bases for V and 0 bases for J; bases not matched to a gene: 4. The CDR3 covers 14 residues. The germline V gene encodes CDR1 SNHLY and CDR2 FYNNEI. The CDR3 DNA reads as TGTGCCAGCAAAGGACAGGGGAGCTCCTACGAGCAGTACTTC. It is translated as CASKGQGSSYEQYF.

This chain links TRBV28 with TRBJ2-1; the match to TRBD2 covers 8 bases. V was clipped by 3 bases and J by 10 bases; unmatched bases: 11. The CDR3 length is 15 residues. Per germline, CDR1 MDHEN and CDR2 SYDVKM. CDR3 DNA sequence: TGTGCCAGCAGTTTTTCCAGCGGGAGTGTGGGGGAGCAGTTCTTC. This sequence encodes CASSFSSGSVGEQFF. The variable domain in full, completed from reference TRBV28 and TRBJ2-1, reads DVKVTQSSRYLVKRTGEKVFLECVQDMDHENMFWYRQDPGLGLRLIYFSYDVKMKEKGDIPEGYSVSREKKERFSLILESASTNQTSMYLCASSFSSGSVGEQFFGPGTRLTVL.

CDR3 residues: CAWSEQGGYGYTF. The DNA for the CDR3 is TGTGCCTGGAGTGAACAGGGGGGCTATGGCTACACCTTC. The chain recombines TRBV30 with TRBJ1-2; TRBD1 agrees at 8 bases. Germline values: CDR1 GTSNPN, CDR2 SVGIG (reference sequence). This CDR3 region has 13 residues. Trimming cost V 1 base and J 4 bases; bases outside gene matches: 2. Combining the CDR3 with reference TRBV30 and TRBJ1-2 gives the whole variable domain SQTIHQWPATLVQPVGSPLSLECTVEGTSNPNLYWYRQAAGRGLQLLFYSVGIGQISSEVPQNLSASRPQDRQFILSSKKLLLSDSGFYLCAWSEQGGYGYTFGSGTRLTVV.

V gene TRBV12-3 or TRBV12-4 combines with J gene TRBJ1-1; TRBD1 matches at 9 bases. This CDR3 is built from 14 residues. V was pared by 6 bases and J by 1 base, with 3 bases of the junction left unmatched. The CDR3 region has the DNA TGTGCCAGCAGCACGGGACAGGGGAACACTGAAGCTTTCTTT. Its translation: CASSTGQGNTEAFF.

The rearrangement joins TRBV5-1 to TRBJ2-5, with D maybe TRBD1 (6 bases). The CDR3 contains 14 residues. Trimming stripped 1 base from V and 3 bases from J, with 10 bases between. The germline V gene encodes CDR1 SGHRS and CDR2 YFSETQ. The CDR3 sequence: CASSLKDSEETQYF. CDR3 DNA: TGCGCCAGCAGCTTGAAGGACAGTGAAGAGACCCAGTACTTC.

The chain uses TRBV29-1 and TRBJ1-2; a possible D gene is TRBD1 (5 bases). Per germline, CDR1 SQVTM and CDR2 ANQGSEA. CDR3 length: 12 residues. The V gene lost 7 bases and the J gene lost 2 bases, with 11 bases spanning the gap. The CDR3 sequence is CSAGGGNYGYTF. CDR3 DNA sequence: TGCAGCGCTGGCGGGGGAAACTATGGCTACACCTTC.

The CDR3: CSAGTAPNTEAFF. In DNA form, the CDR3 reads TGCAGCGCCGGGACAGCGCCTAACACTGAAGCTTTCTTT. J is TRBJ1-1 and V is TRBV29-1; TRBD1 matches 7 bases. From germline, CDR1 is SQVTM and CDR2 ANQGSEA. Trimming took 7 bases from V and 2 from J; bases not matched to a gene: 7. The CDR3 loop spans 13 amino acids. Looking up the rest from reference TRBV29-1 and TRBJ1-1 gives the full variable domain: SAVISQKPSRDICQRGTSLTIQCQVDSQVTMMFWYRQQPGQSLTLIATANQGSEATYESGFVIDKFPISRPNLTFSTLTVSNMSPEDSSIYLCSAGTAPNTEAFFGQGTRLTVV.

This clonotype has just one count. This sequence joins TRBV21-1 and TRBJ2-1; TRBD1, as called in the table, went unchecked against the DNA. TRBV21-1 is a pseudogene segment. The CDR3 has 13 amino acids. CDR3 nucleotide sequence: TGTGCCAGCAGCAAAGAGGGGGTCCATGAGCAGTTCTTC. This translates into CASSKEGVHEQFF.

This rearrangement joins TRBV6-5 to TRBJ1-1; D gene ambiguous. The CDR3 totals 11 residues. With 5 bases removed from V and 5 bases from J, the gap between germline ends came to 6 bases. Germline V gives CDR1 MNHEY, CDR2 SVGAGI. CDR3 region: CASSAGTEAFF. CDR3 sequence (DNA): TGTGCCAGCAGTGCAGGAACTGAAGCTTTCTTT.

The chain joins TRBV29-1 to TRBJ2-5; possible D gene TRBD2, 5 bases. The last part of the DNA fits TRBJ2-1 better; the J call may be wrong. This CDR3 contains 12 residues. Germline CDR1 reads SQVTM; CDR2 reads ANQGSEA. The CDR3: CSVETQGPSQFF. CDR3 nucleotides: TGCAGCGTTGAAACACAAGGGCCTAGCCAGTTCTTC.

This chain links TRBV6-1 with TRBJ2-7, with TRBD1 matching over 10 bases. The CDR3 spans 16 residues. The ends lost 7 bases at V and 2 bases at J; junction bases unmatched: 11. Germline values: CDR1 MNHNS, CDR2 SASEGT. The CDR3 coding sequence is TGTGCCAGCAACAACCCCGGGACAGGGGCAACCTACGAGCAGTACTTC. Protein sequence: CASNNPGTGATYEQYF.

V gene TRBV20-1 combines with J gene TRBJ2-4; TRBD2 agrees at 11 bases. V dropped 6 bases and J dropped 0; count of bases not matched to a gene: 4. Germline V gene lookup returns CDR1 DFQATT and CDR2 SNEGSKA (reference sequence). This CDR3 has 15 amino acids. The CDR3 DNA sequence: TGCAGTGCCCCTACTAGCGGGGGAGCCAAAAACATTCAGTACTTC. Protein sequence: CSAPTSGGAKNIQYF.

The chain employs TRBV29-1 and TRBJ2-5; unclear D gene. The CDR3 runs 10 residues. The V gene lost 4 bases and the J gene lost 5 bases, with 5 bases spanning the gap. Germline V CDR1 and CDR2: SQVTM, ANQGSEA. In DNA, the CDR3 is TGCAGCGTTGGCGCGGAGACCCAGTACTTC. It encodes CSVGAETQYF.

V and J are TRBV9 and TRBJ2-1, with 12 positions matching TRBD2. This CDR3 contains 15 residues. With 3 bases clipped from V and 9 bases from J, the junction kept 7 bases outside the gene matches. CDR1 is SGDLS and CDR2 is YYNGEE in the germline V gene. In DNA form, the CDR3 reads TGTGCCAGCAGCGCATCGGGACTAGCGGGCCCTGAGCAGTTCTTC. Protein sequence: CASSASGLAGPEQFF. Together with reference TRBV9 and TRBJ2-1, the CDR3 gives the full variable domain: DSGVTQTPKHLITATGQRVTLRCSPRSGDLSVYWYQQSLDQGLQFLIQYYNGEERAKGNILERFSAQQFPDLHSELNLSSLELGDSALYFCASSASGLAGPEQFFGPGTRLTVL.

The chain joins TRBV7-9 to TRBJ2-5; 10 nucleotides agree with TRBD1. This CDR3 is built from 14 residues. Per germline, CDR1 SEHNR and CDR2 FQNEAQ (reference sequence). V gave up 4 bases and J gave up 5 bases; unmatched junction bases: 4. Here the CDR3 reads CASSSTGGFETQYF. DNA for the CDR3: TGTGCCAGCAGCTCGACAGGGGGCTTCGAGACCCAGTACTTC.